This T cell receptor (beta chain) was recorded in a study of cytomegalovirus exposure and HLA in healthy donors. 60 Vbeta and 13 Jbeta primers were used in PCR. Sequencing used immunoSEQ multiplex PCR; TCRdb keeps in-frame clones, though not all of them. The sample gives approximately 100,000 clones, 70% to 85% of which show up once; 3% to 4% is in the top ten. Deletions cut 2 bases from V and 4 bases from J, with 12 bases between. The germline CDR1 and CDR2 sequences are KGHSH and LQKENI. This CDR3 region has 15 residues. Study-wide findings and caveats: Most TCR sequences showed up rarely, but some public TCRs showed up in many donors.

With regard to this clone: Its matching antigen is unknown.

Material: PBMCs. The chain is built from TRBV18 and TRBJ1-5, with a weak D call TRBD1 (5 bases). The origin of this receptor is a man in his sixties in good health and CMV-seronegative. The CDR3 spells CASSPRDSLNQPQHF. Here the CDR3 DNA reads TGTGCCAGCTCACCAAGAGACAGCCTAAATCAGCCCCAGCATTTT. The full variable domain, in which reference TRBV18 and TRBJ1-5 provide the parts outside the CDR3, is NAGVMQNPRHLVRRRGQEARLRCSPMKGHSHVYWYRQLPEEGLKFMVYLQKENIIDESGMPKERFSAEFPKEGPSILRIQQVVRGDSAAYFCASSPRDSLNQPQHFGDGTRLSIL.